This T cell receptor (beta chain) was observed in a study of CXCR3-negative and CXCR3-positive naive CD8 T cells. On this clonotype: Its antigen is currently unknown.

With UMI labels, 5' RACE was used to prepare the TRB cDNA libraries. TCRdb reprocessed the 5' RACE reads and keeps a single row for each CDR3 protein, giving no DNA. The table for this sample gives about 38,000 distinct CDR3 sequences. In germline, CDR1 is MNHEY, CDR2 SVGEGT. There are 16 residues in the CDR3. Study-wide results and caveats: Similarly elevated diversity marked both naive subsets, with memory CD8+ cells showing far lower diversity.

The chain combines TRBV6-2 or TRBV6-3 with TRBJ2-5; as DNA is missing, the TRBD1 call by TCRdb cannot be tested. The clonotype comes from a human donor in good health. Some clones in this sample may be carry-over from other donors' samples. The sequencing input was memory CD8+ T cells from blood. The chain's CDR3 is CASSYDLEQGQETQYF.